Following are 32 T cell receptor beta chains from one sample sequenced in a study of blood T cell repertoires in COVID-19 (dated by TCRdb to about 2020). The library came from the immunoSEQ multiplex PCR assay. TCRdb took this table from immuneACCESS and kept in-frame rearrangements with V and J called. Such tables lack part of the clones; where checked against another copy, unresolved V genes explain under half of the gap, and the rest is unexplained. The sample table lists about 210,000 clones, 92% of them with a count of one. More than 0.95% of the sample is taken by the ten largest. The sequenced sample was peripheral blood. The receptor set was obtained from a man aged 25-40 years with acute or convalescent COVID-19.

The gene calls are TRBV10-1 and TRBJ2-7, with 9 bases aligning to TRBD2. Germline CDR1 and CDR2: WNHNN and SYGVQD (reference sequence). The V and J ends lost 10 bases and 7 bases, in that order; junction bases with no gene match: 11. The CDR3 spans 13 residues. CDR3 residues: CATQRTSVGEQYF. The CDR3 nucleotides are TGCGCCACCCAACGGACTAGCGTAGGAGAGCAGTACTTC.

The CDR3 DNA reads as TGTGCCAGCAGCTTACCAGGGGCTTTCCAAGAGACCCAGTACTTC. Protein sequence: CASSLPGAFQETQYF. V gene TRBV5-6 combines with J gene TRBJ2-5, with D perhaps TRBD1 (6 bases). V was shortened by 2 bases and J by 1 base, with 12 bases between the two germline ends. This CDR3 comprises 15 residues. The germline V gene encodes CDR1 SGHDT and CDR2 YYEEEE. The whole variable domain, remainder taken from reference TRBV5-6 and TRBJ2-5, is DAGVTQSPTHLIKTRGQQVTLRCSPKSGHDTVSWYQQALGQGPQFIFQYYEEEERQRGNFPDRFSGHQFPNYSSELNVNALLLGDSALYLCASSLPGAFQETQYFGPGTRLLVL.

The chain joins TRBV29-1 to TRBJ1-2, with 9 positions matching TRBD1. There are 15 residues in the CDR3. The V and J ends lost 5 bases and 0 bases, in that order; junction bases with no gene match: 7. The germline V gene encodes CDR1 SQVTM and CDR2 ANQGSEA. This chain's CDR3 is CSVRDRASSNYGYTF. The CDR3 coding sequence is TGCAGCGTTAGGGACAGGGCATCTTCTAACTATGGCTACACCTTC.

In its sample, this clone was seen a few times. The rearrangement joins TRBV28 to TRBJ1-4; 9 nucleotides agree with TRBD1. CDR3 size: 16 residues. Per the germline V gene, CDR1 is MDHEN and CDR2 is SYDVKM. V lost 5 bases to trimming and J lost 5 bases; unmatched junction nucleotides: 9. The CDR3 region has the DNA TGTGCCAGCAGTCGAGGAACAGGGGGCTACAATGAAAAACTGTTTTTT. It encodes CASSRGTGGYNEKLFF.

Here the CDR3 reads CASSYPSSARGTQYF. The CDR3 region has the DNA TGTGCCAGCAGTTATCCTAGTTCGGCACGAGGGACCCAGTACTTC. V is TRBV28 and J is TRBJ2-5; no clear D. This CDR3 contains 15 residues. Trimming pared 4 bases from V and 7 bases from J, leaving 19 bases between. Germline lookup yields CDR1 MDHEN and CDR2 SYDVKM.

This chain joins TRBV6-2 or TRBV6-3 and TRBJ2-7; 8 nucleotides match TRBD2. The CDR3 runs to 14 residues. The junction had 6 bases not matched to a gene; V was cut back by 6 bases and J by 2 bases. Germline V gives CDR1 MNHEY, CDR2 SVGEGT. CDR3 loop: CASSPRLAPYEQYF. The CDR3 DNA reads TGTGCCAGCAGCCCCAGACTAGCGCCCTACGAGCAGTACTTC.

CDR3 in amino acids: CASSLVSSEQYF. In DNA form, the CDR3 reads TGTGCCAGCAGCTTAGTCTCCAGCGAGCAGTACTTC. The chain recombines TRBV7-9 with TRBJ2-7; D is ambiguous. CDR3 size: 12 residues. Trimming stripped 1 base from V and 6 bases from J, with 7 bases between. The germline V gene encodes CDR1 SEHNR and CDR2 FQNEAQ (reference sequence).

The chain joins TRBV19 to TRBJ2-4, with D possibly matching TRBD2 (5 bases). The ends were cut back, 5 bases at V and 10 bases at J, with 15 bases in the middle. This CDR3 comprises 13 residues. The V gene's germline CDR1 is LNHDA and CDR2 SQIVND (reference sequence). The CDR3 region is CASSYAGLQIQYF. The CDR3 DNA is TGTGCCAGTAGTTACGCGGGCCTGCAAATTCAGTACTTC.

This clone was seen repeatedly, ten times or more. V usage is TRBV5-1 and J usage is TRBJ1-2, with D hard to call. V gave up 0 bases and J gave up 4 bases, with 22 bases separating them. The CDR3 is 18 amino acids. In germline, CDR1 is SGHRS, CDR2 YFSETQ. CDR3 sequence: CASSLADYEGPISYGYTF. Written as DNA, the CDR3 is TGCGCCAGCAGCTTGGCCGATTATGAGGGCCCGATTTCCTATGGCTACACCTTC.

The rearrangement uses TRBV4-2 and TRBJ2-1; TRBD2 matches 10 bases. V was pared by 1 base and J by 6 bases, with 9 bases of the junction left unmatched. Looked up from germline, CDR1 is LGHNA and CDR2 is YNFKEQ. The CDR3 loop spans 17 amino acids. CDR3: CASSQGKASGSGNEQFF. CDR3 DNA: TGTGCCAGCAGCCAAGGGAAGGCTAGCGGGAGTGGCAATGAGCAGTTCTTC.

This chain joins TRBV5-1 and TRBJ1-5; 8 nucleotides line up with TRBD1. The germline CDR1 and CDR2 sequences are SGHRS and YFSETQ. V was clipped by 4 bases and J by 2 bases; unmatched bases: 5. CDR3 length: 15 residues. The CDR3 loop reads CASSRETGGNQPQHF. The CDR3, as DNA: TGCGCCAGCAGCCGGGAGACAGGGGGCAATCAGCCCCAGCATTTT. The full variable domain, rest sourced from reference TRBV5-1 and TRBJ1-5, is KAGVTQTPRYLIKTRGQQVTLSCSPISGHRSVSWYQQTPGQGLQFLFEYFSETQRNKGNFPGRFSGRQFSNSRSEMNVSTLELGDSALYLCASSRETGGNQPQHFGDGTRLSIL.

About this clone itself: The DNA is left out, because the CDR3 cannot be placed on it with certainty; the CDR3 is given as TCRdb lists it. V is TRBV27 and J is TRBJ2-7; the table calls TRBD2, which could not be checked here. The V gene's germline CDR1 is MNHEY and CDR2 SMNVEV (reference sequence). Inclusive of both ends, the CDR3 amounts to 13 amino acids. CDR3 sequence reads: CASSLSSSGEQYF.

V gene TRBV5-1 combines with J gene TRBJ2-1; a possible D gene is TRBD1 (5 bases). CDR3 length: 15 amino acids. Trimming left V 0 bases short and J 1 base short, with 8 bases between. Germline V gene lookup returns CDR1 SGHRS and CDR2 YFSETQ. For the CDR3, the DNA is TGCGCCAGCAGCTTGGAGGGGAAGTCCTACAATGAGCAGTTCTTC. Its translation is CASSLEGKSYNEQFF.

This chain uses TRBV4-2 with TRBJ1-2; 9 bases are a match to TRBD1. This CDR3 contains 15 residues. With V trimmed by 0 bases and J by 7 bases, 6 bases remained unmatched. The germline gives CDR1 LGHNA, CDR2 YNFKEQ. The CDR3 is CASSQDIQGALGYTF. DNA of the CDR3: TGTGCCAGCAGCCAAGATATACAGGGGGCGCTTGGCTACACCTTC.

The chain is built from TRBV5-1 and TRBJ2-5, with a weak D call TRBD1 (6 bases). V lost 9 bases and J lost 3, with 15 bases in between. Germline V CDR1 and CDR2: SGHRS, YFSETQ. This CDR3 comprises 13 residues. CDR3 nucleotides: TGCGCCACCTCAGGACAGTCAGAAGAGACCCAGTACTTC. Its protein is CATSGQSEETQYF.

The rearrangement joins TRBV20-1 to TRBJ2-3, with 7 bases matching TRBD1. V gave up 6 bases and J gave up 8 bases; unmatched junction bases: 5. The germline gives CDR1 DFQATT, CDR2 SNEGSKA (reference sequence). This CDR3 region has 11 residues. In nucleotides, the CDR3 is TGCAGTGCGAGGGGACAGCTTACGCAGTATTTT. Translated: CSARGQLTQYF.

The J gene is TRBJ2-1, the V gene TRBV19; no reliable D call. Trimming stripped 6 bases from V and 4 bases from J, with 7 bases between. The CDR3 spans 12 residues. The germline gives CDR1 LNHDA, CDR2 SQIVND (reference sequence). DNA of the CDR3: TGTGCCAGTAGCCCTTATTACAATGAGCAGTTCTTC. This encodes CASSPYYNEQFF.

The CDR3 loop is CAWSVLTIGNTIYF. CDR3 coding DNA: TGTGCCTGGAGTGTACTAACTATTGGAAACACCATATATTTT. The genes are TRBV30 and TRBJ1-3; D not resolved. The germline V gene has CDR1 GTSNPN and CDR2 SVGIG (reference sequence). V was cut by 0 bases and J by 3 bases, with 9 bases left in between. The CDR3 sequence is 14 residues long.

This clone was detected only once. The chain recombines TRBV27 with TRBJ2-3, with 10 positions matching TRBD2. This CDR3 is built from 15 residues. CDR1 MNHEY and CDR2 SMNVEV come from the germline V gene (reference sequence). Unmatched junction bases numbered 8, after V lost 7 bases and J lost 4 bases. The CDR3 DNA follows: TGTGCCAGCAAAAAACCGGGACTAGCGTCAGATACGCAGTATTTT. It encodes CASKKPGLASDTQYF.

V usage is TRBV4-1 and J usage is TRBJ2-7, with 10 bases matching TRBD2. Per germline, CDR1 MGHRA and CDR2 YSYEKL. The V gene end was trimmed by 1 base and the J gene end by 4 bases; junction bases not matched to a gene: 13. The CDR3 runs 18 residues. The CDR3 spells CASSQGFGRAGGVYEQYF. CDR3 coding DNA: TGCGCCAGCAGCCAAGGGTTTGGTCGAGCGGGAGGGGTGTACGAGCAGTACTTC.

The chain employs TRBV5-1 and TRBJ1-6; a weak D match, TRBD1 (6 bases). Germline CDR1 is SGHRS and CDR2 is YFSETQ. The V and J ends lost 4 bases and 9 bases respectively, with 20 bases between them. The CDR3 has 16 residues. CDR3 sequence (DNA): TGCGCCAGCAGCCCCACCACAGGGAACTCAGGTTCACCCCTCCACTTT. Translating gives CASSPTTGNSGSPLHF.

The chain couples TRBV2 to TRBJ2-7; weak D call: TRBD1 (6 bases). Germline-derived CDR1 and CDR2 are SNHLY and FYNNEI. CDR3 length equals 13 residues. The V and J ends lost 6 bases and 1 base respectively, with 10 bases between them. CDR3 bases: TGTGCCAGCAGGGGGGCAGGTTCCTACGAGCAGTACTTC. It encodes CASRGAGSYEQYF.

The chain has TRBV28 and TRBJ2-5, with D uncertain. The germline V gene encodes CDR1 MDHEN and CDR2 SYDVKM. V dropped 7 bases and J dropped 5 bases, with 8 bases sitting between them. The CDR3 extends over 11 amino acids. The CDR3 reads CASKERETQYF. The CDR3 DNA follows: TGTGCCAGCAAAGAGAGGGAGACCCAGTACTTC.

V and J are TRBV28 and TRBJ1-2, with 10 positions matching TRBD1. The CDR3 is 15 residues long. Germline-derived CDR1 and CDR2 are MDHEN and SYDVKM. V lost 3 bases and J lost 3; bases outside the gene matches: 4. The CDR3 spells CASSFYGTGDYGYTF. The CDR3 DNA reads TGTGCCAGCAGTTTCTACGGGACAGGGGACTATGGCTACACCTTC.

The chain carries TRBV6-5 and TRBJ2-1, with TRBD2 as a possible D gene (6 bases). Looked up from germline, CDR1 is MNHEY and CDR2 is SVGAGI. The CDR3 covers 14 residues. The CDR3 reads CTARRGDSYNEQFF. The CDR3 DNA reads TGTACCGCGCGTCGCGGGGACTCCTACAATGAGCAGTTCTTC.

The chain links TRBV30 to TRBJ1-5; D may be TRBD1 (6 bases). The CDR3 is 13 amino acids. Trimming stripped 0 bases from V and 4 bases from J, with 7 bases between. Germline V gives CDR1 GTSNPN, CDR2 SVGIG (reference sequence). CDR3 residues: CAWSVGGNQPQHF. The CDR3 DNA is TGTGCCTGGAGTGTAGGGGGTAATCAGCCCCAGCATTTT.

The chain employs TRBV11-2 and TRBJ1-1, with 7 positions matching TRBD1. The CDR3 is 14 residues long. Germline V gene lookup returns CDR1 SGHAT and CDR2 FQNNGV. V shed 5 bases, J shed 8 bases, and the junction held 11 bases outside the gene matches. The CDR3 region has the DNA TGTGCCAGCAGCAACAGGGGTCGAGGAGGAGAAGCTTTCTTT. This translates into CASSNRGRGGEAFF.

The chain joins TRBV5-1 to TRBJ2-5, with 9 bases lining up with TRBD1. From germline, CDR1 is SGHRS and CDR2 YFSETQ. After removal of 3 bases from V and 2 bases from J, the junction contained 8 bases not matched to a gene. The CDR3 sequence is 16 residues long. The CDR3 loop reads CASSWQGQGGQETQYF. The CDR3 bases are TGCGCCAGCAGCTGGCAGGGACAGGGAGGTCAAGAGACCCAGTACTTC.

The chain uses TRBV19 and TRBJ1-5, with D possibly TRBD1 on 5 matching bases. CDR1 LNHDA and CDR2 SQIVND come from the germline V gene (reference sequence). This CDR3 spans 13 amino acids. V dropped 5 bases and J dropped 5 bases, with 10 bases sitting between them. For the CDR3, the DNA is TGTGCCAGTAGTGTGACGGGGGATCAGCCCCAGCATTTT. Translation: CASSVTGDQPQHF.

This chain uses TRBV5-4 with TRBJ1-2; no definite D call. Trimming cost V 4 bases and J 3 bases, with 13 bases left between them. From germline, CDR1 is SGHNT and CDR2 YYREEE (reference sequence). This CDR3 has 14 residues. The CDR3 region is CASSGGGSYYGYTF. CDR3 DNA sequence: TGTGCCAGCAGCGGAGGAGGGTCCTACTATGGCTACACCTTC.

V and J are TRBV15 and TRBJ2-7; TRBD1 aligns across 8 bases. Germline V CDR1 and CDR2: LNHNV, YYDKDF (reference sequence). The CDR3 length is 14 residues. V trimming: 2 bases; J trimming: 2 bases; junction bases outside the gene matches: 2. CDR3 DNA: TGTGCCACCAGCAGACAGGGGGCTCCCTACGAGCAGTACTTC. It is translated as CATSRQGAPYEQYF.

The rearrangement joins TRBV19 to TRBJ1-1, with 7 positions matching TRBD1. From germline, CDR1 is LNHDA and CDR2 SQIVND (reference sequence). The CDR3 consists of 15 residues. With V trimmed by 1 base and J by 1 base, 3 bases remained unmatched. CDR3 sequence (DNA): TGTGCCAGTAGTATAGCTCGGACAGGGAACACTGAAGCTTTCTTT. Encoded protein: CASSIARTGNTEAFF. Looking up the rest from reference TRBV19 and TRBJ1-1 gives the full variable domain: DGGITQSPKYLFRKEGQNVTLSCEQNLNHDAMYWYRQDPGQGLRLIYYSQIVNDFQKGDIAEGYSVSREKKESFPLTVTSAQKNPTAFYLCASSIARTGNTEAFFGQGTRLTVV.